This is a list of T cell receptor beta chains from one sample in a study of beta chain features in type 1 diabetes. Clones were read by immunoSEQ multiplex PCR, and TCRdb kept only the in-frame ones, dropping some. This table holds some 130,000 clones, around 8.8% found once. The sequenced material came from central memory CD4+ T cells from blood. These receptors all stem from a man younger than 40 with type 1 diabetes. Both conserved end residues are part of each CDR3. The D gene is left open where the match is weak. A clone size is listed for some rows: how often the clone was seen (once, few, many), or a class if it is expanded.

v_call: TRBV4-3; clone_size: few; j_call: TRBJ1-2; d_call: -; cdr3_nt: TGCGCCAGCAGCCAAGGCCGGGGGGGAGCTAACTATGGCTACACCTTC; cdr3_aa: CASSQGRGGANYGYTF
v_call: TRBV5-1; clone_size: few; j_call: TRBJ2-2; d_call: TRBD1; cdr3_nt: TGCGCCAGCAGCCCTGACAGGGGCCCATCCGGGGAGCTGTTTTTT; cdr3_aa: CASSPDRGPSGELFF
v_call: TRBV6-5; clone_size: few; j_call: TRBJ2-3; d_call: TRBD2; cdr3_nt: TGTGCCGTATCCAGGGAGGGTCTCGATACGCAGTATTTT; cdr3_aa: CAVSREGLDTQYF
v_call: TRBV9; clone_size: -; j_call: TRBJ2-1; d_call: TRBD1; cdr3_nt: TGTGCCAGCAGCGTAGGGACAGGGAGCATCAATGAGCAGTTCTTC; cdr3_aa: CASSVGTGSINEQFF
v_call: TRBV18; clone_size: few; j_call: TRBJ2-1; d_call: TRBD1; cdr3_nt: TGTGCCAGCTCACCTCCGACAGGGGTCTACAATGAGCAGTTCTTC; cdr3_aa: CASSPPTGVYNEQFF
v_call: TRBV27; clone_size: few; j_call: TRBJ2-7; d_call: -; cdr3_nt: TGTGCCAGCAGTTTATCTCCCTGGGAGGCCTACGAGCAGTACTTC; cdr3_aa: CASSLSPWEAYEQYF
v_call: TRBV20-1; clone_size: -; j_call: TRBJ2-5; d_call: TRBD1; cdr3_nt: TGCAGTGCGGACAGGGAGACCCAGTACTTC; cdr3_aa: CSADRETQYF
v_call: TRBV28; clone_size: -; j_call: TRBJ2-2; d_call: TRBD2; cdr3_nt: TGTGCCAGCAGTTTCCACGGGGGGAGCACCGGGGAGCTGTTTTTT; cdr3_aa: CASSFHGGSTGELFF
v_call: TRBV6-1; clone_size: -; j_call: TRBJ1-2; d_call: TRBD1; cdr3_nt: TGTGCCAGCACCGCGGGACAGGGGGCATATGGCTACACCTTC; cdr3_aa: CASTAGQGAYGYTF
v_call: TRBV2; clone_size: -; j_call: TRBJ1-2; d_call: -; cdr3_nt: TGTGCCAGCCGCGAGTCGGGTTCGGTCTATGGCTACACCTTC; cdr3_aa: CASRESGSVYGYTF